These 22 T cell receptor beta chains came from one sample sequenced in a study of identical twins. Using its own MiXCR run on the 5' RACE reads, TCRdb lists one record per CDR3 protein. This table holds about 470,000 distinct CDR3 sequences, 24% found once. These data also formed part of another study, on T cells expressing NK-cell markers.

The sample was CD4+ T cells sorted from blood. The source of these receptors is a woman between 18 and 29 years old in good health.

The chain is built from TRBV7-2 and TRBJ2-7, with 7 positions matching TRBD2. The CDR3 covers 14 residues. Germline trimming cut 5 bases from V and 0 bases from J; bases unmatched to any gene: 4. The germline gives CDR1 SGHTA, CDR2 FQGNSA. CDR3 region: CASSRLADSYEQYF. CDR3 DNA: TGTGCCAGCAGCCGTCTAGCGGACTCCTACGAGCAGTACTTC.

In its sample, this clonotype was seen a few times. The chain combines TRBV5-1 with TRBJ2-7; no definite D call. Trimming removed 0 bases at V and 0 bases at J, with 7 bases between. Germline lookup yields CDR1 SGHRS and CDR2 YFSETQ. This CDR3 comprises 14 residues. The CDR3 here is CASSLVQSSYEQYF. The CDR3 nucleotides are TGCGCCAGCAGCTTGGTACAGAGCTCCTACGAGCAGTACTTC. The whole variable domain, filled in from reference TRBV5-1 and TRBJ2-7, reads KAGVTQTPRYLIKTRGQQVTLSCSPISGHRSVSWYQQTPGQGLQFLFEYFSETQRNKGNFPGRFSGRQFSNSRSEMNVSTLELGDSALYLCASSLVQSSYEQYFGPGTRLTVT.

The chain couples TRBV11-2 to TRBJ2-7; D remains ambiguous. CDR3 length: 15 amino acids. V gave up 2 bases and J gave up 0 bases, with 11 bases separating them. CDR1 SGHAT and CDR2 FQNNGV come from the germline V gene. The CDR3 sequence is CASSLSAIYSYEQYF. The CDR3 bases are TGTGCCAGCAGCTTATCGGCAATCTACTCCTACGAGCAGTACTTC.

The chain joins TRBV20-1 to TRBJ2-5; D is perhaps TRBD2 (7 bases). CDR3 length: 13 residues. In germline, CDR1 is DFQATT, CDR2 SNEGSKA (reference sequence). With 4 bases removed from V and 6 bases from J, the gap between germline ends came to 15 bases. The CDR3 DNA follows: TGCAGTGCTATCCATGGGAGGGGGAAGACCCAGTACTTC. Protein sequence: CSAIHGRGKTQYF.

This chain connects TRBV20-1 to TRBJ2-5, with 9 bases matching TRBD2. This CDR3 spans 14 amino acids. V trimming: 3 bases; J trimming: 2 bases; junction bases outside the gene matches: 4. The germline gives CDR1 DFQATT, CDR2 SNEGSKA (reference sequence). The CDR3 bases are TGCAGTGCTAGCGTGACTAGCGGACAAGAGACCCAGTACTTC. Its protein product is CSASVTSGQETQYF.

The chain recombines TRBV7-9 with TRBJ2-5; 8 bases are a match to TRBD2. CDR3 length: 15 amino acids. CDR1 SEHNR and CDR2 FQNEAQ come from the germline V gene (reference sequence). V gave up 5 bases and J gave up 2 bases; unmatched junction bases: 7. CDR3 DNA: TGTGCCAGCAGCCCCCGGGGGGGTCGACAAGAGACCCAGTACTTC. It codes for CASSPRGGRQETQYF.

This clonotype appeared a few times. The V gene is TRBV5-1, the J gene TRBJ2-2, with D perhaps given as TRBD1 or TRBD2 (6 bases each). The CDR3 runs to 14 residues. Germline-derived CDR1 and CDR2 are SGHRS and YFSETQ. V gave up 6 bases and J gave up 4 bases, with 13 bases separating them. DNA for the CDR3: TGCGCCAGCAATCCGGGGGCCTCCACCGGGGAGCTGTTTTTT. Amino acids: CASNPGASTGELFF. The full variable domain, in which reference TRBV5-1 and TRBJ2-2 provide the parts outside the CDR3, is KAGVTQTPRYLIKTRGQQVTLSCSPISGHRSVSWYQQTPGQGLQFLFEYFSETQRNKGNFPGRFSGRQFSNSRSEMNVSTLELGDSALYLCASNPGASTGELFFGEGSRLTVL.

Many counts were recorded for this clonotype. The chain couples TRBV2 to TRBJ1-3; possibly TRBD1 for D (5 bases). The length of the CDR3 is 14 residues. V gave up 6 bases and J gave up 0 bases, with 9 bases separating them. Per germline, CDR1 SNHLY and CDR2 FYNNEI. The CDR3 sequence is CASSDQGSGNTIYF. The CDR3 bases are TGTGCCAGCAGCGATCAGGGCTCTGGAAACACCATATATTTT.

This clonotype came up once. CDR3 coding DNA: TGTGCCAGCACCAAATCGGTCGGCTCCTACGAGCAGTACTTC. Translating it yields CASTKSVGSYEQYF. This sequence joins TRBV6-1 and TRBJ2-7, with D unresolved. The CDR3 runs 14 residues. The V gene's germline CDR1 is MNHNS and CDR2 SASEGT. The V end lost 7 bases, the J end lost 0 bases, and 13 bases lay between the germline ends.

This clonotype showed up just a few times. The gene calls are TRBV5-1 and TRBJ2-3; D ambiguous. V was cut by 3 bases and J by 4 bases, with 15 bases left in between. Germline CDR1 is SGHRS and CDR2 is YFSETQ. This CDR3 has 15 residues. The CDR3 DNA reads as TGCGCCAGCAGCTCCGACCCGGGTACCTCAGATACGCAGTATTTT. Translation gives CASSSDPGTSDTQYF.

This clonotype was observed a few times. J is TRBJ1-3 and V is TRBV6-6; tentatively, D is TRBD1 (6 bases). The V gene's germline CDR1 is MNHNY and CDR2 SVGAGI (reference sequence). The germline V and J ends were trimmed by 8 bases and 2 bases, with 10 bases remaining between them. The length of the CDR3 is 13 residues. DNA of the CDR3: TGTGCCAGCGGACAGAACGCTGGAAACACCATATATTTT. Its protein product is CASGQNAGNTIYF.

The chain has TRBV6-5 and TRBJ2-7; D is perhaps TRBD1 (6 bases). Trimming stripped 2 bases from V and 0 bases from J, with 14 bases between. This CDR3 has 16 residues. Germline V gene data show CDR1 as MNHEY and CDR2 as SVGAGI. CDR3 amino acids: CASSYRGTGSSYEQYF. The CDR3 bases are TGTGCCAGCAGTTACAGGGGGACGGGGAGCTCCTACGAGCAGTACTTC.

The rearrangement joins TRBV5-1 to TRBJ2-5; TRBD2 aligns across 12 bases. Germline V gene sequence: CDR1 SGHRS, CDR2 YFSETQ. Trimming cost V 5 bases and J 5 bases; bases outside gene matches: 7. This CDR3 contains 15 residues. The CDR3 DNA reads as TGCGCCAGCAGGACAACTAGCGGGGGGTCGGAGACCCAGTACTTC. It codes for CASRTTSGGSETQYF.

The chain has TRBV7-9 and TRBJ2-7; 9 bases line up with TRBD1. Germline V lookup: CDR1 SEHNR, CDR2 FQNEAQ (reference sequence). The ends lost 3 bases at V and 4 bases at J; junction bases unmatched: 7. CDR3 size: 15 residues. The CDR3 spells CASSLGLTGGYEQYF. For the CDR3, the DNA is TGTGCCAGCAGCTTGGGGCTGACAGGGGGTTACGAGCAGTACTTC.

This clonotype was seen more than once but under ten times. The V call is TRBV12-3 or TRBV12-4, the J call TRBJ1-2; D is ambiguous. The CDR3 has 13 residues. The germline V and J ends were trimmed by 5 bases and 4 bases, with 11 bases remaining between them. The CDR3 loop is CASSRDGSYGYTF. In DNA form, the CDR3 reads TGTGCCAGCAGTCGCGACGGATCCTATGGCTACACCTTC.

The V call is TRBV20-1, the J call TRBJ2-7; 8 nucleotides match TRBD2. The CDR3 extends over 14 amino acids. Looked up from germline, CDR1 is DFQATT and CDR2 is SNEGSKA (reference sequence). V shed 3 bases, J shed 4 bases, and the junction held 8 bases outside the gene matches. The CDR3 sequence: CSASFLTSGYEQYF. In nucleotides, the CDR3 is TGCAGTGCTAGCTTTTTAACTAGCGGATACGAGCAGTACTTC.

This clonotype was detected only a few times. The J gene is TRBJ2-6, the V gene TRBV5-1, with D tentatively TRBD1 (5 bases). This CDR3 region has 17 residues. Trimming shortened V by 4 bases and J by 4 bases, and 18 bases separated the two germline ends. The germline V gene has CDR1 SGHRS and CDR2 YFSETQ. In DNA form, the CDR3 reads TGCGCCAGCAGCCCCAAGACAGCCCTGAGGGGGGCCAACGTCCTGACTTTC. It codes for CASSPKTALRGANVLTF. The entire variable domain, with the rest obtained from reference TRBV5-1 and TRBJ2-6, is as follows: KAGVTQTPRYLIKTRGQQVTLSCSPISGHRSVSWYQQTPGQGLQFLFEYFSETQRNKGNFPGRFSGRQFSNSRSEMNVSTLELGDSALYLCASSPKTALRGANVLTFGAGSRLTVL.

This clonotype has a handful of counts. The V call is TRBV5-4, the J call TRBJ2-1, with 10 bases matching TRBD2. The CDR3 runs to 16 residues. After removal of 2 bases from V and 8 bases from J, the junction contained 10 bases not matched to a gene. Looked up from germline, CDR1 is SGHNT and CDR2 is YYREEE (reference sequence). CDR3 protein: CASSLRRLAGEDEQFF. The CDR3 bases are TGTGCCAGCAGCTTACGGAGGCTAGCGGGGGAGGATGAGCAGTTCTTC.

This CDR3 is CASSPRQGEEKLFF. Written as DNA, the CDR3 is TGCGCCAGCAGCCCACGTCAGGGTGAGGAAAAACTGTTTTTT. This rearrangement joins TRBV4-3 to TRBJ1-4; maybe TRBD1 (5 bases). V lost 4 bases to trimming and J lost 8 bases, with 14 bases between them. Germline CDR1 and CDR2: LGHNA and YSLEER. The CDR3 spans 14 residues.

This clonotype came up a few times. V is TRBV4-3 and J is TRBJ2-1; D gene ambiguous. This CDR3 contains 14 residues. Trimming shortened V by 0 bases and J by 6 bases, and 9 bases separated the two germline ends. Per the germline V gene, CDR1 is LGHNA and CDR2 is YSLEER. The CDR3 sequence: CASSQDPFSNEQFF. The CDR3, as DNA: TGCGCCAGCAGCCAAGATCCGTTCAGCAATGAGCAGTTCTTC.

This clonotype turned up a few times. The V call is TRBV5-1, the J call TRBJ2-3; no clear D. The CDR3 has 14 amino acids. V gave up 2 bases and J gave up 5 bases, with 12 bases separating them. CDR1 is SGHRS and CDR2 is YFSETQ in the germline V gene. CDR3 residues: CASSLTPSGDTQYF. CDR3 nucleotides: TGCGCCAGCAGCTTAACACCTTCGGGAGATACGCAGTATTTT.

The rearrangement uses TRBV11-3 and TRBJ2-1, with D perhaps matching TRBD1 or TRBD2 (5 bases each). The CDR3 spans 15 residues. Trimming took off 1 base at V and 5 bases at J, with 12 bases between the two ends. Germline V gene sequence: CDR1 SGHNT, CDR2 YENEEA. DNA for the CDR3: TGTGCCAGCAGCTTAGGAAGCGGCAGGGACAATGAGCAGTTCTTC. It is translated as CASSLGSGRDNEQFF. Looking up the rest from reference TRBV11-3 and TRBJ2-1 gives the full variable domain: EAGVVQSPRYKIIEKKQPVAFWCNPISGHNTLYWYLQNLGQGPELLIRYENEEAVDDSQLPKDRFSAERLKGVDSTLKIQPAELGDSAVYLCASSLGSGRDNEQFFGPGTRLTVL.